These 8 T cell receptor beta chains were sequenced from one sample in a study of cytomegalovirus exposure and HLA in healthy donors. It was with 60 Vbeta and 13 Jbeta primers that the PCR ran. Sequenced by immunoSEQ multiplex PCR; TCRdb stores in-frame clones only, minus some. Here the sample spans over 150,000 clones, approximately 67% being singletons. Material for sequencing was PBMCs. The receptor set was obtained from a woman aged 18-29 years in good health and CMV-seropositive.

This clone was detected only a few times. It is unclear where the CDR3 begins or ends on the DNA, so no DNA is shown, and the CDR3 is as TCRdb lists it. The CDR3 protein is CASSSVRGWSTDTQYF. The chain is built from TRBV28 and TRBJ2-3; the D call of TRBD2 is as the table states it, not checked on the DNA. Germline CDR1 MDHEN, CDR2 SYDVKM. The CDR3 totals 16 residues, both ends included.

The rearrangement links TRBV7-3 to TRBJ1-1; 10 nucleotides align to TRBD1. This CDR3 comprises 14 residues. V lost 6 bases to trimming and J lost 6 bases; unmatched junction nucleotides: 7. The germline V gene encodes CDR1 SGHTA and CDR2 FQGTGA. The DNA of the CDR3 is TGTGCCAGCAGTCCGGGACAGGGGATCGCTGAAGCTTTCTTT. Translating it yields CASSPGQGIAEAFF.

This clone was picked up one time. The chain links TRBV27 to TRBJ2-7, with D tentatively TRBD1 (5 bases). The CDR3 is 15 amino acids. Germline CDR1 is MNHEY and CDR2 is SMNVEV (reference sequence). The germline V and J ends were trimmed by 1 base and 2 bases, with 12 bases remaining between them. CDR3: CASSLWPGPPYEQYF. The CDR3 bases are TGTGCCAGCAGTTTATGGCCAGGGCCTCCCTACGAGCAGTACTTC.

The V call is TRBV6-5, the J call TRBJ1-2; TRBD1 matches 8 bases. CDR3 length equals 15 residues. The germline CDR1 and CDR2 sequences are MNHEY and SVGAGI. V dropped 4 bases and J dropped 2; count of bases not matched to a gene: 6. CDR3 nucleotides: TGTGCCAGCAGTTCCCGACAGGGGTTAAACTATGGCTACACCTTC. Its translation: CASSSRQGLNYGYTF.

This chain uses TRBV25-1 with TRBJ2-5; 11 nucleotides align to TRBD2. The CDR3 has 14 residues. Looked up from germline, CDR1 is MGHDK and CDR2 is SYGVNS. V was clipped by 8 bases and J by 4 bases; unmatched bases: 6. The CDR3 sequence: CASGSGGAGETQYF. CDR3 DNA: TGTGCCAGCGGTAGCGGGGGGGCGGGAGAGACCCAGTACTTC.

This clone came up once. The chain carries TRBV6-6 and TRBJ1-2; D call uncertain. Germline values: CDR1 MNHNY, CDR2 SVGAGI (reference sequence). V was pared by 2 bases and J by 4 bases, with 8 bases between. The CDR3 runs 13 residues. The CDR3 DNA follows: TGTGCCAGCAGTTACGGGGAGTCCTATGGCTACACCTTC. It encodes CASSYGESYGYTF.

The chain has TRBV10-3 and TRBJ1-1; 11 bases line up with TRBD1. Germline loops: CDR1 ENHRY, CDR2 SYGVKD. The length of the CDR3 is 15 residues. J lost 4 bases, V lost 5 bases, and 6 bases had no gene match. DNA for the CDR3: TGTGCCATCAGTACCCGGGACAGGGGGGCCACTGAAGCTTTCTTT. Its protein product is CAISTRDRGATEAFF.

This clone has just a few counts. The chain combines TRBV7-3 with TRBJ2-3; 7 bases are shared with TRBD2. Germline CDR1 is SGHTA and CDR2 is FQGTGA. The CDR3 has 15 amino acids. V lost 1 base and J lost 4; bases outside the gene matches: 5. CDR3 nucleotide sequence: TGTGCCAGCAGCTTAAGCCTCCTAGCGGCAGATACGCAGTATTTT. Translation: CASSLSLLAADTQYF.